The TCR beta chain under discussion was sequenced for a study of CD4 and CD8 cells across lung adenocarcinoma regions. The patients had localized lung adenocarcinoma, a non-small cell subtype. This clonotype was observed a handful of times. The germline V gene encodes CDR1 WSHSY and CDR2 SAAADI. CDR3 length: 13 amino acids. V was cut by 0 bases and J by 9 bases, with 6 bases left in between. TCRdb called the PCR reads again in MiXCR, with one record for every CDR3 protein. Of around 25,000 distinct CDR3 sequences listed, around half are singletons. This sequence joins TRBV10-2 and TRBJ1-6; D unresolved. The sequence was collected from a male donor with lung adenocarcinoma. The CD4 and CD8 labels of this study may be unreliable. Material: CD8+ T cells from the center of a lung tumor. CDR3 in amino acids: CASSESVGSPLHF. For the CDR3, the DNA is TGCGCCAGCAGTGAGTCAGTGGGTTCACCCCTCCACTTT.